This T cell receptor beta chain was obtained from a study of blood T cell repertoires in COVID-19. Looking at the study overall: Sources were T cells, B-cell-depleted T cells, or PBMCs; the material itself was cDNA or gDNA.

Profiled with immunoSEQ multiplex PCR; TCRdb holds only in-frame clones, not every one. Of approximately 70,000 clones in the sample, roughly nine tenths were seen once. The CDR3 loop spans 14 amino acids. CDR1 SGHRS and CDR2 YFSETQ come from the germline V gene. Trimming pared 4 bases from V and 4 bases from J, leaving 14 bases between. This chain joins TRBV5-1 and TRBJ1-1; maybe TRBD1 (6 bases). The receptor comes from a man between 50 and 59 years old with COVID-19, enrolled during active disease. Material for sequencing was peripheral blood. The CDR3 region has the DNA TGCGCCAGCAGCCCGACCCCAGGGGCCACTGAAGCTTTCTTT. It codes for CASSPTPGATEAFF.